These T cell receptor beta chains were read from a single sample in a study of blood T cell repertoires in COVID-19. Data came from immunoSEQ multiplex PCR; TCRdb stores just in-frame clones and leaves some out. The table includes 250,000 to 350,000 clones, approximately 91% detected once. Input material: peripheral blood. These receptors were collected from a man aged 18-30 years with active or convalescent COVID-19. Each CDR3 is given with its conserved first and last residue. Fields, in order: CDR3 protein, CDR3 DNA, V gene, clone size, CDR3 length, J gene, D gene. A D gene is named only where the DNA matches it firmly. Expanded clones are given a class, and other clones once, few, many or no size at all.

CASSGGLTETQYF	TGTGCCAGCAGTGGTGGACTGACAGAGACCCAGTACTTC	TRBV5-4	.	13	TRBJ2-5	.
CASSLAGTSSETQYF	TGCGCCAGCAGCTTGGCGGGGACTAGTTCAGAGACCCAGTACTTC	TRBV5-1	.	15	TRBJ2-5	TRBD2
CASSLPLGMNTEAFF	TGTGCCAGCAGCTTGCCTCTAGGTATGAACACTGAAGCTTTCTTT	TRBV5-5	.	15	TRBJ1-1	.
CASSPTGGGTEAFF	TGTGCCAGCAGTCCTACAGGGGGCGGTACTGAAGCTTTCTTT	TRBV6-6	.	14	TRBJ1-1	TRBD1
CASSPGEPTDTQYF	TGTGCCAGCAGCCCCGGGGAGCCTACAGATACGCAGTATTTT	TRBV7-3	.	14	TRBJ2-3	.
CASSLGPGGYTF	TGTGCCAGCAGCTTGGGCCCCGGGGGCTACACCTTC	TRBV5-6	.	12	TRBJ1-2	.
CASSTHPPQGSGYTF	TGTGCCAGTAGTACCCATCCGCCACAGGGAAGCGGCTACACCTTC	TRBV19	.	15	TRBJ1-2	.
CATSTDSSYEQYF	TGTGCCACCAGCACCGACAGCTCCTACGAGCAGTACTTC	TRBV15	.	13	TRBJ2-7	.
CASRQTGGDFLNYGYTF	TGTGCCAGCAGGCAAACAGGGGGCGACTTTCTAAACTATGGCTACACCTTC	TRBV27	few	17	TRBJ1-2	TRBD1
CASSQDRLAGGDTDTQYF	TGCGCCAGCAGCCAAGATAGATTAGCGGGGGGCGACACAGATACGCAGTATTTT	TRBV4-1	.	18	TRBJ2-3	TRBD2
CASSIGQVIYNSPLHF	TGTGCCAGCAGCATCGGACAGGTCATATATAATTCACCCCTCCACTTT	TRBV5-8	.	16	TRBJ1-6	TRBD1
CASSSLPYNEQFF	TGTGCCAGCAGCTCACTACCCTACAATGAGCAGTTCTTC	TRBV3-1/TRBV3-2	.	13	TRBJ2-1	.
CAISESRISGNTIYF	TGTGCCATCAGTGAGTCGAGGATCTCTGGAAACACCATATATTTT	TRBV10-3	.	15	TRBJ1-3	.
CASSPGQAGDTQYF	TGCGCCAGCAGCCCAGGACAGGCGGGAGATACGCAGTATTTT	TRBV5-1	.	14	TRBJ2-3	TRBD1
CASSTSGWGTGELFF	TGTGCCAGCAGTACTAGCGGTTGGGGCACCGGGGAGCTGTTTTTT	TRBV6-5	.	15	TRBJ2-2	TRBD2
CASSLKGQNNEQFF	TGTGCCAGCAGCCTGAAGGGACAGAACAATGAGCAGTTCTTC	TRBV5-8	.	14	TRBJ2-1	TRBD1
CASSIDTGPADSPLHF	TGTGCCAGTAGTATAGATACAGGGCCAGCGGACTCACCCCTCCACTTT	TRBV19	once	16	TRBJ1-6	.
CASSLRGPGTSGPEQFF	TGCGCCAGCAGCTTGAGGGGACCTGGGACTAGCGGACCCGAGCAGTTCTTC	TRBV5-1	.	17	TRBJ2-1	TRBD2
CASSTGFRNTEAFF	TGTGCCAGCAGCACAGGGTTTAGGAACACTGAAGCTTTCTTT	TRBV6-6	.	14	TRBJ1-1	.
CATSRVTETYNEQFF	TGTGCCACCAGCAGAGTCACAGAAACTTACAATGAGCAGTTCTTC	TRBV15	.	15	TRBJ2-1	.
CASSEDRGRGTQYF	TGTGCCAGCAGTGAAGACAGGGGAAGGGGGACCCAGTACTTC	TRBV2	.	14	TRBJ2-5	TRBD1
CSVEAGNGYTF	TGCAGCGTTGAAGCAGGGAATGGCTACACCTTC	TRBV29-1	once	11	TRBJ1-2	.
CASTTSAGSHNEKLFF	TGTGCCAGTACCACGTCCGCCGGGAGCCATAATGAAAAACTGTTTTTT	TRBV19	.	16	TRBJ1-4	.
CASSVGTGNAYGYTF	TGTGCCAGCAGCGTAGGGACAGGTAATGCCTATGGCTACACCTTC	TRBV9	.	15	TRBJ1-2	TRBD1
CASSPETNSNQPQHF	TGTGCCAGCAGCCCTGAAACAAATAGCAATCAGCCCCAGCATTTT	TRBV7-2	.	15	TRBJ1-5	.
CASSQGSVTDTQYF	TGTGCCAGCAGCCAAGGGTCGGTAACAGATACGCAGTATTTT	TRBV4-2	.	14	TRBJ2-3	.
CASSEGTGLKETQYF	TGTGCCAGCAGTGAAGGGACAGGGCTAAAAGAGACCCAGTACTTC	TRBV2	.	15	TRBJ2-5	TRBD1
CSVEDVLGGSYEQYF	TGCAGCGTTGAAGACGTTTTAGGGGGCTCCTACGAGCAGTACTTC	TRBV29-1	.	15	TRBJ2-7	.
CASNFPPSSYEQYF	TGTGCCAGCAACTTCCCTCCGTCGTCCTACGAGCAGTACTTC	TRBV6-5	.	14	TRBJ2-7	.
CASSPRGWKLFF	TGTGCCAGCAGTCCCAGGGGGTGGAAACTGTTTTTT	TRBV12-3/TRBV12-4	.	12	TRBJ1-4	TRBD1
CATRTGGSATEAFF	TGTGCCACCCGGACAGGGGGCTCGGCCACTGAAGCTTTCTTT	TRBV19	.	14	TRBJ1-1	TRBD1
CASRSRDRGRDTQYF	TGTGCCAGCAGGTCCCGGGACAGGGGTAGAGATACGCAGTATTTT	TRBV2	.	15	TRBJ2-3	TRBD1
CASSEVGTGNSPLHF	TGTGCCAGCAGCGAGGTCGGGACAGGGAATTCACCCCTCCACTTT	TRBV9	.	15	TRBJ1-6	TRBD1
CASSAGDGYYGYTF	TGTGCCAGTAGTGCAGGGGACGGCTACTATGGCTACACCTTC	TRBV19	.	14	TRBJ1-2	.
CATSDLDSGFGGYTF	TGTGCCACCAGTGATTTGGATTCAGGGTTTGGTGGCTACACCTTC	TRBV24-1	.	15	TRBJ1-2	.
CASSQTGTGVIDSPLHF	TGTGCCAGCAGCCAAACCGGGACAGGGGTTATCGATTCACCCCTCCACTTT	TRBV7-8	.	17	TRBJ1-6	TRBD1
CASSYQTVHTEAFF	TGTGCCAGCAGTTATCAAACAGTTCACACTGAAGCTTTCTTT	TRBV6-2/TRBV6-3	.	14	TRBJ1-1	.
CASSLDRASRYGYTF	TGTGCCAGCAGCTTGGACAGGGCGAGCCGCTATGGCTACACCTTC	TRBV7-2	.	15	TRBJ1-2	TRBD1
CASSSAGGKETQYF	TGTGCCAGCAGCTCAGCGGGGGGGAAGGAGACCCAGTACTTC	TRBV3-1/TRBV3-2	once	14	TRBJ2-5	TRBD2